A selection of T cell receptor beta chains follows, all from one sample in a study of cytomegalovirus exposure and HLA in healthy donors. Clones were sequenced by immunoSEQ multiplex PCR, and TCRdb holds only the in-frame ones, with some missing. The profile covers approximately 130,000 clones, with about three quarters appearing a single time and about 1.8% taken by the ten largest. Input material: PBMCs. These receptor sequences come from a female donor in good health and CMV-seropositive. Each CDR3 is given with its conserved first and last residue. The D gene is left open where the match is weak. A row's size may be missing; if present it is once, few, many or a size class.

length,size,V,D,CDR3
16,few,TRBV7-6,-,CASSLGLPGELGELFF
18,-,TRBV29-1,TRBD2,CSAQPTSGRTSSYNEQFF
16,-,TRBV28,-,CASSLGTAALGSPLHF
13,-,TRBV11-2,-,CASSLGLIETQYF
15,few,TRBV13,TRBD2,CASSYSGSSYNEQFF
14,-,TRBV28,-,CASSSDSRYNEQFF
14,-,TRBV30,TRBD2,CAWNSGGHGDTQYF
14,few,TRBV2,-,CASKMAPSTDTQYF
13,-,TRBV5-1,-,CASSRGTTDTQYF
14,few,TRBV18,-,CASSRTSSHYEQYF
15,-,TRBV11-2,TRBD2,CASSLQTSGGYEQYF
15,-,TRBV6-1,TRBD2,CASSEGSGGQYEQYF
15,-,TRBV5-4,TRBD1,CASSPPGQGRDTQYF
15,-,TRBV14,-,CASSQGAGVGYEQYF
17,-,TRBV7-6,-,CASSDEGGQGITDTQYF
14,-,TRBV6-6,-,CASSETGMNTEAFF
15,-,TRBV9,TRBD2,CASSAGTSGGNEQFF
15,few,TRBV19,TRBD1,CASRDRGQAQETQYF
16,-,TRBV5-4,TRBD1,CASSRGQGAQDTEAFF
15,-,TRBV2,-,CASSENRQAGETQYF
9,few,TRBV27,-,CAGMNGAFF
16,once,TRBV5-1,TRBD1,CASSLGAGGNNQPQHF
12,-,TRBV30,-,CAWSSGNTEAFF
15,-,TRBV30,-,CAWTLYPYTDYGYTF
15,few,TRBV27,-,CASSSLRGDTGELFF
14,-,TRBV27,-,CASSFRGAADTQYF